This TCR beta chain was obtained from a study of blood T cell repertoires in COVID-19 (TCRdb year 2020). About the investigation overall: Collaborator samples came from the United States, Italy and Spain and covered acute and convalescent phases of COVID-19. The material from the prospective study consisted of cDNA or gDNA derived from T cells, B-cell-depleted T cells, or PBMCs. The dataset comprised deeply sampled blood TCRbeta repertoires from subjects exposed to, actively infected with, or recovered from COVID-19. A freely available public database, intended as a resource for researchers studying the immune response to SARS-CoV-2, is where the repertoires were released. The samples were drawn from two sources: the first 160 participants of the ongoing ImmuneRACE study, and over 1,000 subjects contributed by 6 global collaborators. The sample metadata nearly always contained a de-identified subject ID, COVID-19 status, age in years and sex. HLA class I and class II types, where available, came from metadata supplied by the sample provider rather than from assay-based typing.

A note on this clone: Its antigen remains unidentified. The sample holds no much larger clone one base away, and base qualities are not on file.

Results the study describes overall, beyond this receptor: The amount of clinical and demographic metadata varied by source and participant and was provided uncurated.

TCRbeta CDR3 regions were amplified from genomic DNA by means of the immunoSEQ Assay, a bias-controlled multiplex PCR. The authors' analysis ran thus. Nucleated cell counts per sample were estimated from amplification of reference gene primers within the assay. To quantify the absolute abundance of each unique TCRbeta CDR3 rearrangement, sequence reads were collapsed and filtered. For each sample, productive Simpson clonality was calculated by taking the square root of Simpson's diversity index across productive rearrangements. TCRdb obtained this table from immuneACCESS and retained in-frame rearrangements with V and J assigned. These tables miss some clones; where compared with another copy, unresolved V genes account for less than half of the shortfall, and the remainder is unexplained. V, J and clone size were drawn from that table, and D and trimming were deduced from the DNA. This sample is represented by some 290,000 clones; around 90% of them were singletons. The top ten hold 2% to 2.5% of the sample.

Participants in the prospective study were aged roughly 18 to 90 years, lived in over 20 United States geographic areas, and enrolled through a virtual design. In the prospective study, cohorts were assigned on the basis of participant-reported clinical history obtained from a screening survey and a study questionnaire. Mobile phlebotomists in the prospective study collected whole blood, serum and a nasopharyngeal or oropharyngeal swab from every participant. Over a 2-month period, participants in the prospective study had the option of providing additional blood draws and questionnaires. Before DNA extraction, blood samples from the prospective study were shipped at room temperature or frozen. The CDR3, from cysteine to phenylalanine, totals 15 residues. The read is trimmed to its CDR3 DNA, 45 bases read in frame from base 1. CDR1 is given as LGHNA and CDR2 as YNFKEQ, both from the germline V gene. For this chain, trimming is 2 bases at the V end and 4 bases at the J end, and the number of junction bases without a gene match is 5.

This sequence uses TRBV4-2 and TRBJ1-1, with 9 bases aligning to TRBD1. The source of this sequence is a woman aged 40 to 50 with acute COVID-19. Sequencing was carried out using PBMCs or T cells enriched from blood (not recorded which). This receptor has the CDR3 CASSQSTGGGTEAFF. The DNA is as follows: TGTGCCAGCAGCCAAAGTACAGGGGGCGGCACTGAAGCTTTCTTT.